This T cell receptor beta chain was profiled in a study of T cell responses to AZD1222 COVID-19 vaccine. Profiled with immunoSEQ multiplex PCR; TCRdb holds only in-frame clones, not every one. This sample has 150,000 or so clones, with 89% found just once. Findings of the study overall: No day 14 peak samples; only post-peak repertoires were characterized.

This clone appeared once. Antigen: not known. Per germline, CDR1 MDHEN and CDR2 SYDVKM. Trimming took 3 bases from V and 0 from J, leaving 9 bases between them. CDR3 size: 15 residues. The clonotype was recovered from an adult in good health. This chain joins TRBV28 and TRBJ1-5, with D possibly TRBD1 on 5 matching bases. Here the sequenced sample was peripheral blood, taken on day 0 of AZD1222 vaccination. CDR3 sequence reads: CASSFPRVSNQPQHF. The CDR3 DNA reads TGTGCCAGCAGTTTCCCCAGGGTTAGCAATCAGCCCCAGCATTTT. Complete variable domain (other parts from reference TRBV28 and TRBJ1-5): DVKVTQSSRYLVKRTGEKVFLECVQDMDHENMFWYRQDPGLGLRLIYFSYDVKMKEKGDIPEGYSVSREKKERFSLILESASTNQTSMYLCASSFPRVSNQPQHFGDGTRLSIL.